This T cell receptor (beta chain) was documented in a study of identical twins. This clonotype has only a few counts. Antigen unknown. Via MiXCR, TCRdb re-called the 5' RACE reads, giving one row per CDR3 protein. This sample has about 530,000 distinct CDR3 sequences; approximately 14% occur once, and the top ten carry roughly 0.4%. Broader study findings: The more abundant beta clonotypes in cord blood had fewer insertions, and memory repertoires did not show this.

The CDR3 length is 17 residues. Germline V gives CDR1 SGHAT, CDR2 FQNNGV. Trimming took off 4 bases at V and 8 bases at J, with 23 bases between the two ends. These data were also reused for a study on yellow fever vaccine responses in identical twins. That publication notes: Twins reportedly had a vaccine T cell response that seemed partly convergent, partly personalized.

The specimen sequenced was CD4+ T cells sorted from blood. The TCR originated in a woman aged 18 to 35 in good health. The V gene is TRBV11-2, the J gene TRBJ2-2, with D unresolved. The CDR3 spells CASSSVPIRQLRGELFF. For the CDR3, the DNA is TGTGCCAGCAGCTCCGTACCGATCCGGCAGCTTAGGGGGGAGCTGTTTTTT.